This paragraph covers one T cell receptor beta chain sequence. The V end was cut by 9 bases, the J end by 2 bases, with 13 bases between. This CDR3 contains 13 residues. Germline V CDR1 and CDR2: KGHDR, SFDVKD. These data come from a study of T cell responses to AZD1222 COVID-19 vaccine. Some clones are missing from TCRdb's copy, which holds only in-frame ones; the method was immunoSEQ multiplex PCR. The table includes over 50,000 clones, about four fifths detected once. This sequence was found in an adult who received the AZD1222 COVID-19 vaccine. The material sequenced was peripheral blood, taken 28 days after the second AZD1222 dose. This chain uses TRBV24-1 with TRBJ2-7; possibly TRBD2 for D (5 bases). The CDR3 nucleotides are TGTGCCACCTCCTCGGGGATCCCCTACGAGCAGTACTTC. This translates into CATSSGIPYEQYF.